Below, 15 T cell receptor beta chains from the same sample are listed, as sequenced in a study of blood T cell repertoires in COVID-19. The method was immunoSEQ multiplex PCR; TCRdb's version includes in-frame clones alone and lacks a portion of them. The repertoire holds roughly 300,000 clones, with roughly 86% as singletons. Sequenced sample: peripheral blood. The origin of the receptors is a woman aged 45-59 years who had recovered from COVID-19.

V usage is TRBV5-1 and J usage is TRBJ2-7; 7 nucleotides line up with TRBD2. Germline CDR1 is SGHRS and CDR2 is YFSETQ. V was clipped by 2 bases and J by 5 bases; unmatched bases: 4. There are 13 residues in the CDR3. DNA of the CDR3: TGCGCCAGCAGCTTTGGCGGGAGTCACGAGCAGTACTTC. It specifies CASSFGGSHEQYF.

The rearrangement uses TRBV5-5 and TRBJ2-3; possibly TRBD1 for D (7 bases). This CDR3 has 15 residues. V lost 2 bases and J 2 bases, leaving 12 bases between the germline ends. Per the germline V gene, CDR1 is SGHKS and CDR2 is YYEKEE (reference sequence). CDR3 protein: CASSFRGTVTDTQYF. The CDR3 DNA reads as TGTGCCAGCAGCTTCCGCGGGACAGTCACAGATACGCAGTATTTT.

This clone was detected a few times. This rearrangement joins TRBV19 to TRBJ2-5; no reliable D call. V was clipped by 8 bases and J by 9 bases, with 13 bases between them. This CDR3 has 11 residues. Germline loops: CDR1 LNHDA, CDR2 SQIVND (reference sequence). CDR3 amino acids: CASGVLSAQYF. The CDR3 coding sequence is TGTGCCAGTGGAGTCCTGTCCGCCCAGTACTTC.

V and J are TRBV2 and TRBJ1-1, with 8 positions matching TRBD1. Germline lookup yields CDR1 SNHLY and CDR2 FYNNEI. This CDR3 is 15 amino acids long. Trimming at V came to 4 bases and at J to 6 bases, leaving 10 bases not matched to a gene. The CDR3 loop is CASSAQAGGLAEAFF. CDR3 sequence (DNA): TGTGCCAGCAGTGCCCAAGCAGGGGGCCTCGCTGAAGCTTTCTTT.

V is TRBV28 and J is TRBJ1-3, with 7 nucleotides matching TRBD1. The V and J ends lost 3 bases and 1 base, in that order; junction bases with no gene match: 9. CDR3 length: 17 residues. Germline V gives CDR1 MDHEN, CDR2 SYDVKM. The CDR3 bases are TGTGCCAGCAGTTTGGAACCGGGACAGCGTTCTGGAAACACCATATATTTT. Translated: CASSLEPGQRSGNTIYF.

The chain uses TRBV7-7 and TRBJ2-7, with 8 nucleotides matching TRBD1. V lost 0 bases and J lost 5; bases outside the gene matches: 3. The CDR3 has 14 amino acids. Germline V lookup: CDR1 SSHAT, CDR2 FNYEAQ (reference sequence). CDR3 sequence: CASSLAQGADEQYF. Written as DNA, the CDR3 is TGTGCCAGCAGCTTAGCGCAGGGGGCCGACGAGCAGTACTTC.

V and J are TRBV10-3 and TRBJ1-1; D remains ambiguous. V lost 11 bases and J lost 4, with 17 bases in between. The CDR3 runs 13 residues. CDR1 and CDR2 from the germline V gene are ENHRY and SYGVKD. The CDR3 DNA is TGTGCCCTCCGGGAGACCGCAGGCACTGAAGCTTTCTTT. It codes for CALRETAGTEAFF.

The J gene is TRBJ2-5, the V gene TRBV29-1; the D is unclear. Germline V gene data show CDR1 as SQVTM and CDR2 as ANQGSEA. V was clipped by 4 bases and J by 1 base, with 10 bases between them. The CDR3 runs to 13 residues. In DNA, the CDR3 is TGCAGCGTTGTGTGGCTAGTCCAAGAGACCCAGTACTTC. Residues: CSVVWLVQETQYF. Looking up the rest from reference TRBV29-1 and TRBJ2-5 gives the full variable domain: SAVISQKPSRDICQRGTSLTIQCQVDSQVTMMFWYRQQPGQSLTLIATANQGSEATYESGFVIDKFPISRPNLTFSTLTVSNMSPEDSSIYLCSVVWLVQETQYFGPGTRLLVL.

V gene TRBV9 combines with J gene TRBJ1-5; 7 bases are a match to TRBD1. The CDR3 length is 15 residues. The V segment lost 4 bases and the J segment 0 bases; nucleotides outside the gene matches: 4. CDR1 and CDR2 (germline): SGDLS, YYNGEE. The DNA for the CDR3 is TGTGCCAGCAGCCGGGGACAGTATAGCAATCAGCCCCAGCATTTT. As protein: CASSRGQYSNQPQHF.

The chain joins TRBV7-9 to TRBJ2-1; a possible D gene is TRBD1 (6 bases). V was pared by 1 base and J by 0 bases, with 10 bases between. Germline CDR1 SEHNR, CDR2 FQNEAQ (reference sequence). The CDR3 has 16 amino acids. The CDR3 region is CASSLGDKSSYNEQFF. DNA for the CDR3: TGTGCCAGCAGCTTAGGGGACAAAAGCTCCTACAATGAGCAGTTCTTC.

Note on this clone: The sample contains more than one DNA sequence encoding this CDR3. The chain couples TRBV7-9 to TRBJ1-2; perhaps TRBD1 as D (5 bases). Per the germline V gene, CDR1 is SEHNR and CDR2 is FQNEAQ (reference sequence). There are 14 residues in the CDR3. V lost 2 bases and J 3 bases, leaving 10 bases between the germline ends. The CDR3 region is CASSLNRGDYGYTF. CDR3 DNA: TGTGCCAGCAGCTTAAACCGGGGGGACTATGGCTACACCTTC.

The chain recombines TRBV4-3 with TRBJ2-1; 10 nucleotides line up with TRBD1. The CDR3 contains 19 residues. V lost 1 base and J lost 5; bases outside the gene matches: 14. The germline V gene encodes CDR1 LGHNA and CDR2 YSLEER. The CDR3 here is CASSQGDRGLAGRNNEQFF. CDR3 coding DNA: TGCGCCAGCAGCCAAGGCGACAGGGGGCTTGCAGGGCGTAACAATGAGCAGTTCTTC.

The V and J genes are TRBV6-5 and TRBJ1-5; 9 nucleotides line up with TRBD1. From germline, CDR1 is MNHEY and CDR2 SVGAGI. The V and J ends lost 0 bases and 5 bases, in that order; junction bases with no gene match: 2. The CDR3 has 15 residues. The CDR3 spells CASSYSGQGYQPQHF. The CDR3 region has the DNA TGTGCCAGCAGTTACTCGGGACAGGGATATCAGCCCCAGCATTTT.

The V and J genes are TRBV7-2 and TRBJ1-3, with a weak D call TRBD1 (6 bases). The CDR3 runs 14 residues. The germline V gene has CDR1 SGHTA and CDR2 FQGNSA. V was cut by 9 bases and J by 0 bases, with 12 bases left in between. The CDR3 coding sequence is TGTGCCAGTACAGGGTTACTCTCTGGAAACACCATATATTTT. Its protein is CASTGLLSGNTIYF.

The chain joins TRBV2 to TRBJ1-4; D might be TRBD1 (6 bases). The CDR3 runs 14 residues. Germline CDR1 and CDR2: SNHLY and FYNNEI. V lost 6 bases, J lost 8 bases, and 16 bases lay in between. The CDR3 reads CASRASGVKEKLFF. The CDR3 coding sequence is TGTGCCAGCAGAGCGTCAGGGGTGAAAGAAAAACTGTTTTTT.